These 19 T cell receptor beta chains were sequenced from one sample in a study of T cell clones after liver transplantation. Sequencing was performed with immunoSEQ multiplex PCR; in TCRdb, only in-frame clones are kept and a portion is missing. The sample carries about 16,000 clones, roughly 84% recorded once. Sequences were derived from CD8+ T cells from blood, sampled approximately 45 months after liver transplant. These TCRs come from a human patient who received a liver transplant. Some T cells may be supplied by the graft donor.

By sample fraction, this clone is large (0.1 to 1%). The V gene is TRBV27, the J gene TRBJ1-1, with D unclear. CDR1 and CDR2 (germline): MNHEY, SMNVEV (reference sequence). Trimming cost V 3 bases and J 7 bases, with 12 bases left between them. The CDR3 runs to 13 residues. Here the CDR3 reads CASSFGVKLEAFF. DNA of the CDR3: TGTGCCAGCAGTTTTGGAGTGAAGCTTGAAGCTTTCTTT.

V and J are TRBV5-1 and TRBJ2-7, with TRBD2 matching 11 bases. The J segment lost 3 bases and the V segment lost 2 bases, leaving 1 base of the junction unmatched. The germline gives CDR1 SGHRS, CDR2 YFSETQ. The CDR3 is 14 residues long. The CDR3 DNA is TGCGCCAGCAGCTTTGGGACTAGCGGCTACGAGCAGTACTTC. Translated, it gives CASSFGTSGYEQYF.

The gene calls are TRBV27 and TRBJ2-7; D remains ambiguous. This CDR3 has 13 residues. The germline CDR1 and CDR2 sequences are MNHEY and SMNVEV (reference sequence). Trimming removed 3 bases from V and 2 bases from J, with 8 bases in between. The CDR3 region has the DNA TGTGCCAGCAGTTTTGGGGAAACCTACGAGCAGTACTTC. It encodes CASSFGETYEQYF.

This clone was counted a single time. The V and J genes are TRBV14 and TRBJ1-1; perhaps TRBD1 as D (5 bases). The CDR3 has 13 amino acids. The V end was cut by 4 bases, the J end by 6 bases, with 12 bases between. Looked up from germline, CDR1 is SGHDN and CDR2 is FVKESK. The CDR3 here is CASSPGPNSEAFF. CDR3 coding DNA: TGTGCCAGCAGCCCGGGACCCAACTCTGAAGCTTTCTTT.

The chain recombines TRBV14 with TRBJ2-2; 8 bases map to TRBD1. V shed 0 bases and J 2 bases; nucleotides not matched to a gene: 5. From germline, CDR1 is SGHDN and CDR2 FVKESK. This CDR3 region has 17 residues. CDR3 amino acids: CASSQEQGEINTGELFF. The CDR3 coding sequence is TGTGCCAGCAGCCAAGAACAGGGGGAGATCAACACCGGGGAGCTGTTTTTT.

The chain joins TRBV7-2 to TRBJ1-1, with 7 bases matching TRBD1. Per germline, CDR1 SGHTA and CDR2 FQGNSA. With V trimmed by 4 bases and J by 1 base, 6 bases remained unmatched. The CDR3 contains 15 residues. CDR3 DNA: TGTGCCAGCAGCTCGATGGACAGGAAGAACACTGAAGCTTTCTTT. It yields the protein CASSSMDRKNTEAFF.

This clone was detected once. The chain uses TRBV7-6 and TRBJ2-3; a possible D gene is TRBD1 (7 bases). The germline V gene has CDR1 SGHVS and CDR2 FNYEAQ. The CDR3 totals 12 residues. Trimming removed 6 bases from V and 6 bases from J, with 10 bases in between. The CDR3 DNA follows: TGTGCCAGCAGTTCAGGGGGGGATACGCAGTATTTT. Residues: CASSSGGDTQYF.

J is TRBJ1-1 and V is TRBV7-9, with TRBD1 as a possible D gene (5 bases). The CDR3 runs 11 residues. V was trimmed by 1 base and J by 12 bases, leaving 9 bases between them. The germline CDR1 and CDR2 sequences are SEHNR and FQNEAQ (reference sequence). CDR3 nucleotides: TGTGCCAGCAGCTTAGGGCAGGGAACTTTCTTT. This codes for CASSLGQGTFF.

The chain carries TRBV5-4 and TRBJ1-1; D call uncertain. Trimming took off 6 bases at V and 0 bases at J, with 15 bases between the two ends. Germline V CDR1 and CDR2: SGHNT, YYREEE (reference sequence). The CDR3 contains 15 residues. The CDR3 sequence is CASTLVGGLNTEAFF. The CDR3 nucleotides are TGTGCCAGCACCTTAGTGGGCGGACTGAACACTGAAGCTTTCTTT.

This chain uses TRBV25-1 with TRBJ2-3, with TRBD1 as a possible D gene (6 bases). Looked up from germline, CDR1 is MGHDK and CDR2 is SYGVNS. V was clipped by 6 bases and J by 4 bases, with 11 bases between them. This CDR3 has 13 amino acids. The CDR3 DNA follows: TGTGCCAGCAGGGGGGCAGGGTCAGATACGCAGTATTTT. Translated: CASRGAGSDTQYF.

V usage is TRBV27 and J usage is TRBJ2-5, with D tentatively TRBD2 (6 bases). V was cut by 6 bases and J by 3 bases, with 17 bases left in between. There are 15 residues in the CDR3. Per germline, CDR1 MNHEY and CDR2 SMNVEV (reference sequence). The CDR3 region is CASRGMGTGEETQYF. Written as DNA, the CDR3 is TGTGCCAGCAGGGGAATGGGGACTGGGGAAGAGACCCAGTACTTC.

This clone was counted once. The rearrangement uses TRBV27 and TRBJ1-1; D not resolved. V lost 3 bases, J lost 0 bases, and 8 bases lay in between. The germline gives CDR1 MNHEY, CDR2 SMNVEV (reference sequence). The CDR3 is 14 residues long. The CDR3 DNA follows: TGTGCCAGCAGTTTGGCTGGGATGAACACTGAAGCTTTCTTT. This sequence encodes CASSLAGMNTEAFF.

This chain uses TRBV28 with TRBJ2-1; possibly TRBD1 for D (6 bases). Trimming took 5 bases from V and 8 from J, leaving 16 bases between them. The CDR3 is made up of 14 amino acids. Germline assignment: CDR1 MDHEN and CDR2 SYDVKM. The CDR3 DNA reads as TGTGCCAGCAGTATCCCCCCAGGGGTCTATGAGCAGTTCTTC. Amino acid sequence: CASSIPPGVYEQFF.

The chain has TRBV19 and TRBJ2-1; D ambiguous. Trimming took 7 bases from V and 1 from J, leaving 8 bases between them. CDR1 LNHDA and CDR2 SQIVND come from the germline V gene (reference sequence). CDR3 length: 13 residues. The CDR3 sequence: CASTTSSYNEQFF. For the CDR3, the DNA is TGTGCCAGTACTACCTCGTCCTACAATGAGCAGTTCTTC.

The chain carries TRBV28 and TRBJ1-1; no clear D gene. Germline V gives CDR1 MDHEN, CDR2 SYDVKM. The CDR3 has 14 amino acids. V lost 6 bases and J 4 bases, leaving 15 bases between the germline ends. CDR3 loop: CASSWGTGVTEAFF. The CDR3 DNA is TGTGCCAGCAGCTGGGGAACGGGAGTCACTGAAGCTTTCTTT. Full variable domain (rest looked up from reference TRBV28 and TRBJ1-1): DVKVTQSSRYLVKRTGEKVFLECVQDMDHENMFWYRQDPGLGLRLIYFSYDVKMKEKGDIPEGYSVSREKKERFSLILESASTNQTSMYLCASSWGTGVTEAFFGQGTRLTVV.

The chain has TRBV7-8 and TRBJ1-5; TRBD1 might be the D (5 bases). Germline lookup yields CDR1 SGHVS and CDR2 FQNEAQ. CDR3 length: 14 amino acids. Trimming removed 4 bases at V and 6 bases at J, with 13 bases between. CDR3 DNA sequence: TGTGCCAGCAGCTCAGATATGGGGGTTCAGCCCCAGCATTTT. Its translation is CASSSDMGVQPQHF.

The chain recombines TRBV4-1 with TRBJ2-7, with 7 nucleotides matching TRBD1. The CDR3 contains 16 residues. V shed 1 base and J 2 bases; nucleotides not matched to a gene: 8. Germline CDR1 reads MGHRA; CDR2 reads YSYEKL. This CDR3 reads CASSQGPDRATYEQYF. CDR3 DNA sequence: TGCGCCAGCAGCCAAGGTCCTGACAGGGCTACCTACGAGCAGTACTTC.

The V and J genes are TRBV19 and TRBJ2-1, with D unclear. Trimming pared 1 base from V and 1 base from J, leaving 8 bases between. CDR1 LNHDA and CDR2 SQIVND come from the germline V gene (reference sequence). This CDR3 has 15 residues. The CDR3 DNA reads TGTGCCAGTAGTATAGCCATGGGGTCCTACAATGAGCAGTTCTTC. Translating it yields CASSIAMGSYNEQFF.

The rearrangement uses TRBV7-7 and TRBJ1-1; 10 nucleotides line up with TRBD1. CDR3 length: 14 amino acids. Trimming cost V 7 bases and J 5 bases; bases outside gene matches: 7. Germline CDR1 and CDR2: SSHAT and FNYEAQ (reference sequence). The CDR3 sequence is CASNLRDRGTEAFF. The CDR3 nucleotides read TGTGCCAGCAACCTCCGGGACAGGGGAACTGAAGCTTTCTTT.